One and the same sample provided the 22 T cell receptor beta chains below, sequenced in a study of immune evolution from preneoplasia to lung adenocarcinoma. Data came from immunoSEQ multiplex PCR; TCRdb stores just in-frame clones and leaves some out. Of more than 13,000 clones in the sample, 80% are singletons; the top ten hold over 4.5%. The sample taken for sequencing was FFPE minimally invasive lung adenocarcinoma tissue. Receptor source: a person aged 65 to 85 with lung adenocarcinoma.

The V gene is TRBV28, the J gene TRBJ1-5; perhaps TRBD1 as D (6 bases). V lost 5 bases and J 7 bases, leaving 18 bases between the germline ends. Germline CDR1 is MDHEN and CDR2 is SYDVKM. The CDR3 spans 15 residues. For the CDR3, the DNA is TGTGCCAGCAGTACCGGGACAACCAGGGGCCAGCCCCAGCATTTT. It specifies CASSTGTTRGQPQHF.

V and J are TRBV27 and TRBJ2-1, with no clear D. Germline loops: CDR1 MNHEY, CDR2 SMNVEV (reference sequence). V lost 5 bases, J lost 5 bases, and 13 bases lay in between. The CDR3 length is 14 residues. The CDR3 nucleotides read TGTGCCAGCAGTCCCTGGACGGACCACAATGAGCAGTTCTTC. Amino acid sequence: CASSPWTDHNEQFF.

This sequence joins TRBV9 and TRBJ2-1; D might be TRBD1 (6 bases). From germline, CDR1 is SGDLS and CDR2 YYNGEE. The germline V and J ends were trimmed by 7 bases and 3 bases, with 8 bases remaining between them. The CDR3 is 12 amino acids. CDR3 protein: CASSTGYNEQFF. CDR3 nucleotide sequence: TGTGCCAGCTCGACAGGCTACAATGAGCAGTTCTTC.

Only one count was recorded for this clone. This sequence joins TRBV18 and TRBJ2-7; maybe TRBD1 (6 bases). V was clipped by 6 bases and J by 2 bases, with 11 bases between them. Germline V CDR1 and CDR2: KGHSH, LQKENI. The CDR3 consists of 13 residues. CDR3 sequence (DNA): TGTGCCAGCTCGATGAACAGGGCCTACGAGCAGTACTTC. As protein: CASSMNRAYEQYF.

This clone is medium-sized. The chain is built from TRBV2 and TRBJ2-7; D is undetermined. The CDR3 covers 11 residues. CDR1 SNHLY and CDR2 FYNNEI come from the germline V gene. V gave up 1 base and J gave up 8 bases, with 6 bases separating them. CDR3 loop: CASSEGRQQYF. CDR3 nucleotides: TGTGCCAGCAGTGAAGGTAGGCAGCAGTACTTC.

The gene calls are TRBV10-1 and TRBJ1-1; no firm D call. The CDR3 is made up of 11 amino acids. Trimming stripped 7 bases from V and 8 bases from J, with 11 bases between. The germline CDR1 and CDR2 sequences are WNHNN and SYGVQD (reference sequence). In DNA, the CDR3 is TGCGCCAGCATTCGGCGAACCGAAGCTTTCTTT. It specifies CASIRRTEAFF.

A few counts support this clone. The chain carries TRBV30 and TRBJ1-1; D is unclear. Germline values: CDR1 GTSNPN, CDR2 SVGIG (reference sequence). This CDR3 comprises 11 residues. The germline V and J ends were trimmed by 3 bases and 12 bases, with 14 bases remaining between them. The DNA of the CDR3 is TGTGCCTGGAGCCGAGACCCCGGAACTTTCTTT. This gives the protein CAWSRDPGTFF.

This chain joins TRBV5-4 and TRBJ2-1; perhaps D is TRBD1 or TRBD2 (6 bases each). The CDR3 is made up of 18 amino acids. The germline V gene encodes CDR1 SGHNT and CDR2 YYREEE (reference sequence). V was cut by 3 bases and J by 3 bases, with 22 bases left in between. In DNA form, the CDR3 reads TGTGCCAGCAGCTCGCACCGGGGGCTCATCGTGGGCTACAATGAGCAGTTCTTC. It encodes CASSSHRGLIVGYNEQFF.

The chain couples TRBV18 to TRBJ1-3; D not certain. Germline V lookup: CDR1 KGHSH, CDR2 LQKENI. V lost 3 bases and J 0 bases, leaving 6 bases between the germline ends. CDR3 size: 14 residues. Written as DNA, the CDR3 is TGTGCCAGCTCACCGGCCTCCTCTGGAAACACCATATATTTT. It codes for CASSPASSGNTIYF.

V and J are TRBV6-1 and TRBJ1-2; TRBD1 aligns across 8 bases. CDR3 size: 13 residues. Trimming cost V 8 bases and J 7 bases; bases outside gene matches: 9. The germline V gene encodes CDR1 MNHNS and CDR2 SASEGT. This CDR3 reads CASARGQGRGYTF. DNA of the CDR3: TGTGCCAGCGCACGTGGACAGGGACGTGGCTACACCTTC.

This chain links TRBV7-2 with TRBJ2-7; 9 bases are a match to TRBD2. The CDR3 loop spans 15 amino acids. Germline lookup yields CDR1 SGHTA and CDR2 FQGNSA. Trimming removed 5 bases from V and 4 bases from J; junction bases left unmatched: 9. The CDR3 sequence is CASSLVASGMYEQYF. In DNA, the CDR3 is TGTGCCAGCAGCCTAGTGGCTAGCGGGATGTACGAGCAGTACTTC.

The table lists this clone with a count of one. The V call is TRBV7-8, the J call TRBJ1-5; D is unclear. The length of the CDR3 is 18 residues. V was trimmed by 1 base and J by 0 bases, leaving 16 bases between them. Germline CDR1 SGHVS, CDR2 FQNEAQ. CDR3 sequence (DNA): TGTGCCAGCAGCTTAGACGAACCTCTCTCCTTTAGCAATCAGCCCCAGCATTTT. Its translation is CASSLDEPLSFSNQPQHF.

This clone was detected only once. As DNA, the CDR3 is TGTGCCAGCAGCTTTTGGGGAACTGGAAACACCATATATTTT. This gives the protein CASSFWGTGNTIYF. This rearrangement joins TRBV5-6 to TRBJ1-3; unclear D gene. The V gene lost 2 bases and the J gene lost 2 bases, with 8 bases spanning the gap. Germline assignment: CDR1 SGHDT and CDR2 YYEEEE. This CDR3 has 14 amino acids.

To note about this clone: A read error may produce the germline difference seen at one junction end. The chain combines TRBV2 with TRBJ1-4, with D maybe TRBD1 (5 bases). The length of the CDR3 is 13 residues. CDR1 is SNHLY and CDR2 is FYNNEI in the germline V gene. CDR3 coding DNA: TGTGCCAGTAGTGAAGCGCAGGGTGTAAAACTGTTTTTT. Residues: CASSEAQGVKLFF. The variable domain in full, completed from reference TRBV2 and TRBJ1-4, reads EPEVTQTPSHQVTQMGQEVILRCVPISNHLYFYWYRQILGQKVEFLVSFYNNEISEKSEIFDDQFSVERPDGSNFTLKIRSTKLEDSAMYFCASSEAQGVKLFFGSGTQLSVL.

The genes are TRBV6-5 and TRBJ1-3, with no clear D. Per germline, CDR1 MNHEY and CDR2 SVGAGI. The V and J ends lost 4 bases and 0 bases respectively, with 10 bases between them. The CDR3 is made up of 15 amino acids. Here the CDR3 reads CASSSLTYSGNTIYF. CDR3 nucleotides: TGTGCCAGCAGTTCATTAACTTACTCTGGAAACACCATATATTTT.

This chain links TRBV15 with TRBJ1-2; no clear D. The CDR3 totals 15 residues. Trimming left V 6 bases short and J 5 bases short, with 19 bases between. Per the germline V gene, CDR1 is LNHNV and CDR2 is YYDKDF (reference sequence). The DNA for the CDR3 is TGTGCCACCAGTATGGGCCGTGACGGACCTTATGGCTACACCTTC. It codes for CATSMGRDGPYGYTF.

The CDR3 loop reads CASTRSDYNEQFF. The CDR3 coding sequence is TGTGCCAGCACTCGCTCAGACTACAATGAGCAGTTCTTC. The chain couples TRBV6-5 to TRBJ2-1, with no clear D. V lost 7 bases and J 3 bases, leaving 10 bases between the germline ends. Germline CDR1 MNHEY, CDR2 SVGAGI. CDR3 length: 13 residues.

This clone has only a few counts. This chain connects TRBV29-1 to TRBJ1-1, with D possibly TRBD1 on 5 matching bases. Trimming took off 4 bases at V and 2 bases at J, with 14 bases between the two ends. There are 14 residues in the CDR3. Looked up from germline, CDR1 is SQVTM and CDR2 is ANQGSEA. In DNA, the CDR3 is TGCAGCGTTGCAGGGCGGATGGATAACACTGAAGCTTTCTTT. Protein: CSVAGRMDNTEAFF. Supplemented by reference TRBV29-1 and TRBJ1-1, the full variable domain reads SAVISQKPSRDICQRGTSLTIQCQVDSQVTMMFWYRQQPGQSLTLIATANQGSEATYESGFVIDKFPISRPNLTFSTLTVSNMSPEDSSIYLCSVAGRMDNTEAFFGQGTRLTVV.

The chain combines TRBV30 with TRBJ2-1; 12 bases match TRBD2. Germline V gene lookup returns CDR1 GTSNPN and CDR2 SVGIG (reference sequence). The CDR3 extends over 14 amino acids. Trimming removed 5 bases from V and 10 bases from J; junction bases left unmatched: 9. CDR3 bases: TGTGCCTGGCGGACTAGCGGGACCGGGGGGGAGCAGTTCTTC. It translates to CAWRTSGTGGEQFF.

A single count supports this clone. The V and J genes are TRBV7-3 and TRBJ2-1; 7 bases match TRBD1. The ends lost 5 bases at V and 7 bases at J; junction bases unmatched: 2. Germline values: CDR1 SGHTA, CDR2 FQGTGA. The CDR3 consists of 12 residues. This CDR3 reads CASSLQGNEQFF. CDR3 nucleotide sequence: TGTGCCAGCAGCCTACAGGGGAATGAGCAGTTCTTC.

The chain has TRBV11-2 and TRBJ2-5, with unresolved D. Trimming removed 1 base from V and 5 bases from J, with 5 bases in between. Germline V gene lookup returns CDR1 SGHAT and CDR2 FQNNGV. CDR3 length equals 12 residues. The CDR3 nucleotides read TGTGCCAGCAGCTTAGGTCATGAGACCCAGTACTTC. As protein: CASSLGHETQYF.

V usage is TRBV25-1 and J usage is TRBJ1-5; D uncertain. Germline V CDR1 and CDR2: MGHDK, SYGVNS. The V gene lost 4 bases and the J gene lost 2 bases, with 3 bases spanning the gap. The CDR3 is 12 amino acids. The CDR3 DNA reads TGTGCCAGCAGTGTCGGCAATCAGCCCCAGCATTTT. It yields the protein CASSVGNQPQHF.